This T cell receptor (beta chain) was sequenced in a study of blood T cells in healthy people across ages. Researchers report isolating at least 7 million PBMCs per sample. The CDR3 is 18 amino acids. CDR1 is MNHEY and CDR2 is SMNVEV in the germline V gene (reference sequence). Next came a second PCR, run for roughly 6 to 11 cycles, which used a sample-barcoded 5' primer along with a J-beta primer mix. TCRdb re-analysed the 5' RACE reads in MiXCR, keeping a single row per CDR3 protein. The repertoire holds about 1.5 million distinct CDR3 sequences, with 42% as singletons. The chain carries TRBV27 and TRBJ2-4; possibly TRBD2 for D (5 bases). The DNA end is more similar to TRBJ2-5, so the J call may be wrong. The sequenced material came from blood. The TCR originated in a woman between 18 and 30 years old in good health. The CDR3 DNA follows: TGTGCCAGCAGGGAAATACGGGATAAGAGGGTTTCCCGAGAGACCCAGTACTTC. This sequence encodes CASREIRDKRVSRETQYF.